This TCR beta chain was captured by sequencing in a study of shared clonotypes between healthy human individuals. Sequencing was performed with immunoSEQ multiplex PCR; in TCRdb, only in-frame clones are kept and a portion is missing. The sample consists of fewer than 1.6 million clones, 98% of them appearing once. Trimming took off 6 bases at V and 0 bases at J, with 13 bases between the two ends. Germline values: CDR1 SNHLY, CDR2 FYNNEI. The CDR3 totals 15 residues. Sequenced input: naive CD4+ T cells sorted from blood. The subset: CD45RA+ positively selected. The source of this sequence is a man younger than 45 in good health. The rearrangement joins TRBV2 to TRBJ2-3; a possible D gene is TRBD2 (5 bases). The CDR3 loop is CASSEGRPSTDTQYF. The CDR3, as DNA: TGTGCCAGCAGCGAGGGTCGACCTAGCACAGATACGCAGTATTTT. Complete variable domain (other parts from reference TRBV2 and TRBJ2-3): EPEVTQTPSHQVTQMGQEVILRCVPISNHLYFYWYRQILGQKVEFLVSFYNNEISEKSEIFDDQFSVERPDGSNFTLKIRSTKLEDSAMYFCASSEGRPSTDTQYFGPGTRLTVL.